These 11 T cell receptor beta chains originate from one sample sequenced in a study of cytomegalovirus exposure and HLA in healthy donors. 60 Vbeta and 13 Jbeta primers were used in PCR. TCRdb's copy holds only in-frame clones and misses some; the assay was immunoSEQ multiplex PCR. The data contain about 82,000 clones, around 77% of them seen just once; the ten biggest clones take up 2.5% to 4%. The sequencing input was PBMCs. The receptors were sampled from a middle-aged man in good health and CMV-seronegative.

The chain uses TRBV29-1 and TRBJ1-4; 9 bases map to TRBD1. This CDR3 spans 17 amino acids. CDR1 is SQVTM, CDR2 ANQGSEA, per germline. V lost 6 bases and J lost 2; bases outside the gene matches: 13. The CDR3 sequence is CSVSPGQGVTTNEKLFF. The CDR3 DNA is TGCAGCGTATCGCCGGGACAGGGTGTGACTACTAATGAAAAACTGTTTTTT.

This clone turned up a few times. J is TRBJ2-5 and V is TRBV5-6; 11 nucleotides match TRBD2. Per germline, CDR1 SGHDT and CDR2 YYEEEE. V shed 0 bases, J shed 5 bases, and the junction held 6 bases outside the gene matches. This CDR3 has 16 amino acids. The CDR3 nucleotides are TGTGCCAGCAGCTTGGCGCTAGCGGGGGGAGTTGAGACCCAGTACTTC. Translation gives CASSLALAGGVETQYF.

The V gene is TRBV5-1, the J gene TRBJ2-2; TRBD2 aligns across 8 bases. Germline trimming cut 5 bases from V and 1 base from J; bases unmatched to any gene: 19. Germline-derived CDR1 and CDR2 are SGHRS and YFSETQ. The CDR3 is 20 residues long. CDR3: CASRDRRGSGVAMNTGELFF. The CDR3 DNA reads as TGCGCCAGCAGGGACCGGAGGGGTAGCGGGGTCGCAATGAACACCGGGGAGCTGTTTTTT.

This clone was detected only a few times. This CDR3 is CASSPGTGAFNQPQHF. In nucleotides, the CDR3 is TGTGCCAGCAGTCCCGGGACAGGGGCGTTCAATCAGCCCCAGCATTTT. The V and J genes are TRBV27 and TRBJ1-5; 10 nucleotides align to TRBD1. Germline V gene sequence: CDR1 MNHEY, CDR2 SMNVEV (reference sequence). V shed 5 bases, J shed 3 bases, and the junction held 7 bases outside the gene matches. CDR3 length: 16 amino acids.

The chain employs TRBV6-1 and TRBJ1-1; tentatively, D is TRBD1 (5 bases). Trimming removed 5 bases from V and 1 base from J, with 11 bases in between. Germline V CDR1 and CDR2: MNHNS, SASEGT. CDR3 length equals 14 residues. This CDR3 is CASSSRQWNTEAFF. The CDR3 coding sequence is TGTGCCAGCAGTTCGAGACAGTGGAACACTGAAGCTTTCTTT.

This chain links TRBV7-8 with TRBJ1-2; D not resolved. The CDR3 runs 14 residues. CDR1 is SGHVS, CDR2 FQNEAQ, per germline. Deletions cut 3 bases from V and 1 base from J, with 9 bases between. CDR3 in amino acids: CASSFSRDNYGYTF. DNA for the CDR3: TGTGCCAGCAGCTTTAGCCGGGATAACTATGGCTACACCTTC.

V usage is TRBV28 and J usage is TRBJ2-1; 9 positions agree with TRBD2. The CDR3 is made up of 15 amino acids. Trimming took 3 bases from V and 7 from J; bases not matched to a gene: 7. CDR1 and CDR2 (germline): MDHEN, SYDVKM. In DNA, the CDR3 is TGTGCCAGCAGTTTTCGGTTAGCGGGGGTTAATGAGCAGTTCTTC. Translation: CASSFRLAGVNEQFF. Together with reference TRBV28 and TRBJ2-1, the CDR3 gives the full variable domain: DVKVTQSSRYLVKRTGEKVFLECVQDMDHENMFWYRQDPGLGLRLIYFSYDVKMKEKGDIPEGYSVSREKKERFSLILESASTNQTSMYLCASSFRLAGVNEQFFGPGTRLTVL.

The chain couples TRBV27 to TRBJ2-7; TRBD1 aligns across 9 bases. CDR1 and CDR2 (germline): MNHEY, SMNVEV (reference sequence). The CDR3 sequence is 15 residues long. V was clipped by 5 bases and J by 5 bases; unmatched bases: 10. In DNA, the CDR3 is TGTGCCAGCAGTCTCATACAGGGGGCGGAAGACGAGCAGTACTTC. This codes for CASSLIQGAEDEQYF.

The rearrangement uses TRBV2 and TRBJ2-5, with TRBD1 matching over 7 bases. Losses at the gene ends were 5 bases for V and 3 bases for J; bases not matched to a gene: 0. Germline V gene data show CDR1 as SNHLY and CDR2 as FYNNEI. This CDR3 comprises 12 residues. The CDR3 DNA reads as TGTGCCAGCAGTACAGGGGAAGAGACCCAGTACTTC. It encodes CASSTGEETQYF.

Sample share makes this clone medium-sized. This chain links TRBV9 with TRBJ2-1; a possible D gene is TRBD2 (6 bases). Germline V CDR1 and CDR2: SGDLS, YYNGEE. V was cut by 7 bases and J by 7 bases, with 12 bases left in between. The CDR3 contains 12 residues. This chain's CDR3 is CASGGLGNEQFF. CDR3 bases: TGTGCCAGCGGGGGACTGGGGAATGAGCAGTTCTTC.

CDR3 nucleotide sequence: TGTGCCAGCAGTGATGGGCCGGGGTATAATTCACCCCTCCACTTT. Translated, it gives CASSDGPGYNSPLHF. The chain uses TRBV6-1 and TRBJ1-6; D is unresolved. This CDR3 spans 15 amino acids. Trimming stripped 3 bases from V and 4 bases from J, with 10 bases between. The V gene's germline CDR1 is MNHNS and CDR2 SASEGT.